This TCR beta chain was retrieved from a study of blood T cell repertoires in COVID-19 (dated by TCRdb to 2018 to 2021). Context from the whole study: Collaborator samples came from the United States, Italy and Spain and covered acute and convalescent phases of COVID-19. The prospective study material was composed of cDNA or gDNA derived from T cells, B-cell-depleted T cells, or PBMCs. The samples were drawn from the first 160 participants of the ongoing ImmuneRACE study and from some 1,300 subjects provided by 6 global collaborators. Where available, HLA class I and class II types were obtained from metadata supplied by the sample provider rather than from assay-based typing. Subjects who had been exposed to COVID-19, were actively infected with it, or had recovered from it provided the deeply sampled blood TCRbeta repertoires that made up the dataset. The repertoires were made available in a free public database intended to serve as a resource for research on the immune response to SARS-CoV-2. The sample metadata nearly always contained a de-identified subject ID, COVID-19 status, age in years and sex. Findings and caveats that apply to the study as a whole: The amount of clinical and demographic metadata varied by source and participant and was provided uncurated.

On this clone itself: Its antigen specificity is not known. Base qualities are not provided; no much larger clone lies one nucleotide away.

Each collaborating institution followed its own protocols to collect whole blood in K2EDTA tubes. For TCRbeta analysis, collaborators shipped samples in one of three forms: frozen whole blood, isolated PBMCs, or DNA extracted from either of those sample types. The immunoSEQ Assay, a bias-controlled multiplex PCR, was used to amplify TCRbeta CDR3 regions from genomic DNA. On the authors' methods: Nucleated cell counts per sample were estimated from amplification of reference gene primers within the assay. To quantify the absolute abundance of each unique TCRbeta CDR3 rearrangement, sequence reads were collapsed and filtered. For each sample, productive Simpson clonality was calculated as the square root of Simpson's diversity index across productive rearrangements. What TCRdb holds here is the immuneACCESS table cut down to in-frame rearrangements. Part of the clones is not present; checked against another copy, under half of the missing clones reflect an unresolved V gene, and the others are unexplained. The DNA was the basis for D and trimming; V, J and clone size are from that table. This sample lists 150,000 to 200,000 clones; roughly 89% were detected once. The leading ten clones occupy approximately 3.3% of the sample.

V trim: 6 bases; J trim: 7 bases; unmatched bases: 8. CDR3 length: 14 amino acids, cysteine to phenylalanine. Only the CDR3 portion is preserved as DNA: 42 bases, with reading frame beginning at the first base. CDR1 and CDR2, per the germline V gene, are ENHRY and SYGVKD. The receptor comes from a man aged 18 to 35 with active or convalescent COVID-19. The sample comprised peripheral blood. This receptor chain uses TRBV10-3 and TRBJ1-4; 7 bases in between match TRBD1. In nucleotide form, the sequence is TGTGCCATCAGCGGGACAGCCGACGGTGAAAAACTGTTTTTT. It translates as CAISGTADGEKLFF.